This TCR beta chain was identified during a study of blood T cells in healthy people across ages (dated by TCRdb to about 2015). For the wider study: Template switching captured roughly one uniquely barcoded TCR beta cDNA molecule per two T cells in model experiments. Age-related changes in TCR beta repertoire diversity were measured in the study by deep sequencing normalized with unique cDNA molecular identifiers. Donors were grouped into four age groups: young (average 16 years), middle-aged (approximately 41), aged (about 59) and long-lived (just over 80). For two donors (one aged 18 to 29 and one aged 80 or older), the study analyzed two additional independent replicas of 1 million unique cDNA reads from the same blood draw. To avoid experimental bias, donors of different ages were randomly spread across the sequencing lanes. What the study reported, not specific to this receptor: A strong correlation was found between observed TCR beta diversity and the percentage of naive T cells measured by flow cytometry. Estimates of total diversity based on one million sequenced T cells were regarded as lower bounds and as underestimates. Because donor CMV infection status was unknown, age-related changes in expanded clonotypes were potentially confounded. Compared with the aged group, the long-lived group had more naive CD4+ T cells, fewer expanded clones and increased TCR diversity, suggesting age selection. Observed TCR beta diversity per million T cells fell roughly linearly with age, and a significant reduction was already apparent by age around 40. Bulk unsorted PBMC profiling prevented conclusive comparison of naive and antigen-experienced compartments.

The 40 or so donors, aged 6 to 90 years, were systemically healthy Caucasian individuals from Russia. Each donor gave about 9.8 milliliters of peripheral blood, drawn into EDTA-treated Vacutainer tubes. PBMCs were isolated by Ficoll-Paque density-gradient centrifugation, with at least 6 million obtained per sample. Total RNA was extracted from PBMCs with Trizol reagent, with at least 6 micrograms obtained per sample. The percentages of naive CD45RAhigh/CD27high T cells were determined by flow cytometry on a PBMC aliquot from every donor. Libraries were constructed by 5' RACE. TCRdb names Illumina HiSeq 2500 as the instrument used. A second PCR of about 6 to 12 cycles was run with a J-beta primer mix and a sample-barcoded 5' primer. A template-switch 5' adaptor carrying 12 random nucleotides introduced a unique molecular identifier onto each TCR beta cDNA molecule. At least 2.5 million CDR3-containing paired-end reads were obtained from each sample. First-strand cDNA was synthesized from all RNA with the Mint cDNA synthesis kit, primed by a TRBC-specific oligonucleotide. After uracil-DNA glycosylase treatment, a first 18-cycle PCR used universal primers M1SS and BC2_uni_R on all cDNA. The authors processed their data as follows. Normalization of each sample was performed by random selection of 1 million high-quality reads, each carrying a distinct molecular identifier. Instead of being binned into consensus sequences, reads that shared molecular identifiers were thrown out. CDR3 identification, clonotype clustering and error correction used MiTCR with a Q25 quality threshold and the strictest error-elimination algorithm. A nonparametric unseen species model with Euler transformation was used to estimate a lower bound on total TCR beta diversity. Starting from the raw public reads, TCRdb applied fastp trimming at Q25, assembled clones with MiXCR and retained in-frame beta chains. Identical CDR3 proteins give one entry, which carries the most common genes and DNA. TCRdb assigned the V and J calls; the authors' analysis was not used. The sample profile shows 600,000 to 650,000 distinct CDR3 sequences; roughly 58% of them were found once. The ten largest clones capture 30% to 40% of the sample.

Comments on this clonotype: Which antigen it targets is not known. No base qualities exist here, and no much larger clone lies one base off it.

The TCR sequence derives from a man aged 55 to 69 in good health. Sequenced input: blood.

The DNA sequence is TGTGCCAGCAGCCAAGTGGGTTCCAGCGGGGCCCAAGAGACCCAGTACTTC. Its protein product is CASSQVGSSGAQETQYF. The rearrangement combines TRBV4-2 with TRBJ2-4, with 7 bases in between that match TRBD2. The end of the DNA aligns better with TRBJ2-5, so the J call may be wrong. Reading the germline V gene gives CDR1 LGHNA and CDR2 YNFKEQ. The CDR3 covers 17 residues, taking in both the cysteine and the phenylalanine. The CDR3 DNA has 51 bases and is translated from base 1.